This TCR beta chain derives from a study of metastatic and nonmetastatic thyroid tumors (dated by TCRdb to 2019 to 2021). Study-level background: For patients with malignant and with benign thyroid disease, the researchers compared repertoires between peripheral blood samples and tumor or nodule tissue samples. Overall study outcomes, separate from this receptor: TCR beta diversity was reported as significantly higher in malignant tumors than in benign nodules, in both blood and tumor samples.

None of the patients had been given any treatment before thyroid surgery. Patient clinical samples collected from the early 2010s to the late 2010s were retrospectively analysed using T-cell receptor beta sequencing. This clone was detected ten times or more. Its antigen is not yet known. There are no base qualities to consult, and no much larger clone falls within one base. Other DNA sequences in the same sample also yield this CDR3. Sequences SGHRS (CDR1) and YFSETQ (CDR2) are obtained from the germline V gene. Trimming takes 0 bases off V and 6 bases off J; junction bases not matched to a gene: 6. From its cysteine to its phenylalanine, the CDR3 spans 15 amino acids. Only the CDR3 DNA stays, 45 bases, in frame from base 1. The library was generated by PCR. TCRdb lists the instrument as Illumina HiSeq 4000. The TCR beta-chain CDR3 region of each patient was profiled by high-throughput sequencing. From the authors' description of their analysis: The researchers built a classifier to tell apart papillary thyroid cancer patients with distant metastasis, based on CDR3 differences among clinicopathological groups. The Shannon index was used to measure repertoire diversity, and the Morisita-Horn index was used to measure how similar tumor and blood repertoires were. TCRdb cleaned the public reads at Q25 with fastp, built clones with MiXCR and kept in-frame beta chains. TCRdb's processing, not the study's, gives the V and J calls here. This sample comprises under 55,000 clones, more than 15% of them detected only once. The ten most abundant clones make up almost 3% of the sample.

The chain is made from TRBV5-1 and TRBJ2-1, and 7 bases in between align with TRBD2. The sequenced sample was blood. The clonotype originates from a female donor with papillary thyroid cancer or a benign thyroid nodule (not recorded which). Some clones in this sample may be carry-over from other donors' samples. The nucleotides are TGCGCCAGCAGCTTGGCGCTAGCGGAGGGCAATGAGCAGTTCTTC. Translated, this is CASSLALAEGNEQFF. Here the CDR3 is joined to the reference TRBV5-1 and TRBJ2-1 genes, and the full variable domain is: KAGVTQTPRYLIKTRGQQVTLSCSPISGHRSVSWYQQTPGQGLQFLFEYFSETQRNKGNFPGRFSGRQFSNSRSEMNVSTLELGDSALYLCASSLALAEGNEQFFGPGTRLTVL.